The 20 T cell receptor beta chains below all came from one sample that was sequenced in a study of shared clonotypes between healthy human individuals. Sequenced by immunoSEQ multiplex PCR; TCRdb stores in-frame clones only, minus some. The sample holds about 690,000 clones; less than 95% are singletons and the top ten take 34%. The source material was memory CD8+ T cells from PBMCs. The subset here: CD45RO+ cells pooled with CCR7-negative TemRA cells. The receptors here all came from a man aged 18 to 30 in good health. Some clones in this sample may be carry-over from other donors' samples.

The CDR3 spells CASSFWAGGGSYEQYF. As DNA, the CDR3 is TGTGCCAGCAGCTTCTGGGCGGGAGGCGGTTCCTACGAGCAGTACTTC. J is TRBJ2-7 and V is TRBV11-2; 8 bases map to TRBD2. The CDR3 is made up of 16 amino acids. V shed 3 bases, J shed 1 base, and the junction held 8 bases outside the gene matches. The germline V gene has CDR1 SGHAT and CDR2 FQNNGV.

The chain employs TRBV28 and TRBJ1-1, with a tentative D call TRBD1 (5 bases). Germline loops: CDR1 MDHEN, CDR2 SYDVKM. This CDR3 has 13 amino acids. V lost 10 bases to trimming and J lost 2 bases, with 14 bases between them. This CDR3 reads CATEPRVNTEAFF. The CDR3 DNA is TGTGCCACCGAACCCAGGGTAAACACTGAAGCTTTCTTT.

The gene calls are TRBV5-3 and TRBJ2-7; 7 bases are a match to TRBD2. TRBV5-3 has ORF status, its function being uncertain. V was pared by 1 base and J by 4 bases, with 8 bases of the junction left unmatched. CDR3 size: 15 residues. CDR3 coding DNA: TGTGCCAGAAGCTTGTCGCGGGGGTTCACTTACGAGCAGTACTTC. Amino acid sequence: CARSLSRGFTYEQYF.

The V gene is TRBV6-6, the J gene TRBJ2-7, with TRBD2 matching 8 bases. V lost 5 bases and J lost 6; bases outside the gene matches: 6. The CDR3 is 13 residues long. Germline V CDR1 and CDR2: MNHNY, SVGAGI (reference sequence). This CDR3 is CASSPRLAPEQYF. The CDR3 region has the DNA TGTGCCAGCAGTCCCCGACTAGCGCCCGAGCAGTACTTC.

This chain connects TRBV5-1 to TRBJ2-1; TRBD2 matches 8 bases. CDR1 and CDR2 (germline): SGHRS, YFSETQ. The CDR3 totals 15 residues. V was pared by 2 bases and J by 8 bases, with 9 bases of the junction left unmatched. CDR3 region: CASSFIGTRVDEQFF. CDR3 bases: TGCGCCAGCAGCTTTATTGGGACTAGGGTCGATGAGCAGTTCTTC.

V usage is TRBV7-8 and J usage is TRBJ2-3, with 8 bases lining up with TRBD2. The CDR3 has 17 residues. V was clipped by 1 base and J by 6 bases; unmatched bases: 12. Germline CDR1 and CDR2: SGHVS and FQNEAQ. The CDR3 spells CASSLGSGGRLSDTQYF. CDR3 bases: TGTGCCAGCAGCTTAGGGTCAGGCGGGAGGCTTTCGGATACGCAGTATTTT.

Ten or more counts support this clone. The chain employs TRBV2 and TRBJ2-3; 8 bases agree with TRBD2. CDR3 length: 14 amino acids. The V gene's germline CDR1 is SNHLY and CDR2 FYNNEI. The V and J ends lost 2 bases and 4 bases, in that order; junction bases with no gene match: 2. DNA for the CDR3: TGTGCCAGCAGTGAATCGGGGGGGCCAGATACGCAGTATTTT. Its translation is CASSESGGPDTQYF. Full variable domain (rest looked up from reference TRBV2 and TRBJ2-3): EPEVTQTPSHQVTQMGQEVILRCVPISNHLYFYWYRQILGQKVEFLVSFYNNEISEKSEIFDDQFSVERPDGSNFTLKIRSTKLEDSAMYFCASSESGGPDTQYFGPGTRLTVL.

The rearrangement links TRBV19 to TRBJ1-1; D is perhaps TRBD1 (5 bases). The CDR3 is 13 residues long. Germline V gene lookup returns CDR1 LNHDA and CDR2 SQIVND (reference sequence). Deletions cut 1 base from V and 11 bases from J, with 14 bases between. The CDR3 region has the DNA TGTGCCAGTAGTATAGCTTCCGGGGCCGAGGCTTTCTTT. Protein product: CASSIASGAEAFF.

The V gene is TRBV21-1, the J gene TRBJ2-3; no DNA check was done on the table's D call, TRBD2. TRBV21-1 is shown as a pseudogene. The length of the CDR3 is 18 residues. The CDR3 loop reads CASSNIPGTRPKVDTQYF. The CDR3 DNA follows: TGTGCCAGCAGCAACATACCCGGGACTAGACCTAAGGTAGATACGCAGTATTTT.

The chain links TRBV19 to TRBJ2-6; 9 bases agree with TRBD2. The V and J ends lost 8 bases and 2 bases, in that order; junction bases with no gene match: 4. Germline assignment: CDR1 LNHDA and CDR2 SQIVND (reference sequence). CDR3 size: 15 residues. The CDR3 bases are TGTGCCAGTTCGCGGGAGGGTCCTGGGGCCAACGTCCTGACTTTC. Translated, it gives CASSREGPGANVLTF.

Comment on this clone: This same CDR3 is encoded by further DNA sequences in the sample. The chain joins TRBV5-6 to TRBJ1-5; D perhaps matches TRBD1 (5 bases). The CDR3 totals 15 residues. V lost 0 bases and J lost 0, with 7 bases in between. The V gene's germline CDR1 is SGHDT and CDR2 YYEEEE. In DNA form, the CDR3 reads TGTGCCAGCAGCTTGGGGGGGTATAGCAATCAGCCCCAGCATTTT. It specifies CASSLGGYSNQPQHF.

The chain is built from TRBV27 and TRBJ1-2, with D maybe TRBD1 (6 bases). In germline, CDR1 is MNHEY, CDR2 SMNVEV (reference sequence). CDR3 size: 14 residues. Trimming shortened V by 5 bases and J by 1 base, and 11 bases separated the two germline ends. The CDR3 DNA follows: TGTGCCAGCAGTCCCCTGGACAGTAACTATGGCTACACCTTC. Translating gives CASSPLDSNYGYTF.

The V gene is TRBV19, the J gene TRBJ1-2; TRBD1 aligns across 7 bases. Germline CDR1 and CDR2: LNHDA and SQIVND (reference sequence). J was trimmed by 6 bases and V by 10 bases; bases with no gene match: 11. This CDR3 has 13 residues. In DNA, the CDR3 is TGTGCCATCACGCACAGGGGCATGAATGGCTACACCTTC. It encodes CAITHRGMNGYTF.

The V gene is TRBV29-1, the J gene TRBJ2-7, with D possibly being TRBD1 (6 bases). Germline V gene lookup returns CDR1 SQVTM and CDR2 ANQGSEA. This CDR3 comprises 17 residues. With 3 bases removed from V and 1 base from J, the gap between germline ends came to 22 bases. CDR3 sequence: CSVDPMAGQRLSYEQYF. The CDR3 bases are TGCAGCGTTGACCCGATGGCCGGACAGCGTTTATCCTACGAGCAGTACTTC.

The chain uses TRBV9 and TRBJ1-4, with 12 bases matching TRBD1. The germline gives CDR1 SGDLS, CDR2 YYNGEE. This CDR3 is 16 amino acids long. The junction had 6 bases not matched to a gene; V was cut back by 3 bases and J by 6 bases. The CDR3 DNA reads TGTGCCAGCAGCGCCTTCGGGACAGGGGGCCATGAAAAACTGTTTTTT. Translating gives CASSAFGTGGHEKLFF.

This clone was observed a few times. Other DNA variants within this sample encode the same CDR3. The rearrangement joins TRBV27 to TRBJ2-3, with D uncertain. Germline CDR1 reads MNHEY; CDR2 reads SMNVEV (reference sequence). Trimming removed 1 base from V and 0 bases from J, with 5 bases in between. CDR3 length: 14 residues. This CDR3 reads CASSLWSSTDTQYF. In DNA, the CDR3 is TGTGCCAGCAGTTTATGGTCTAGCACAGATACGCAGTATTTT.

Concerning this clone: This may be a read error: a much more frequent sequence differs by one nucleotide. The CDR3 coding sequence is TGCGCCAGCAGCCAAGATATCCGGGGAGGAGGATGGACTGAAGCTTTCTTT. Amino acids: CASSQDIRGGGWTEAFF. The chain recombines TRBV4-1 with TRBJ1-1, with D hard to call. V gave up 0 bases and J gave up 5 bases, with 19 bases separating them. Germline CDR1 is MGHRA and CDR2 is YSYEKL. The CDR3 extends over 17 amino acids.

This chain joins TRBV5-1 and TRBJ2-7; 10 bases fit TRBD2. The CDR3 covers 14 residues. CDR1 and CDR2 from the germline V gene are SGHRS and YFSETQ. Trimming at V came to 0 bases and at J to 6 bases, leaving 3 bases not matched to a gene. In nucleotides, the CDR3 is TGCGCCAGCAGCTTGGTGGGACTAGCGAGCGAGCAGTACTTC. This sequence encodes CASSLVGLASEQYF.

The rearrangement joins TRBV19 to TRBJ2-7; D unclear. The CDR3 has 16 amino acids. The germline V gene has CDR1 LNHDA and CDR2 SQIVND (reference sequence). Trimming shortened V by 3 bases and J by 5 bases, and 20 bases separated the two germline ends. CDR3 nucleotide sequence: TGTGCCAGTAGTATCGACGACGGTTACGCGAGGAACGAGCAGTACTTC. Translated: CASSIDDGYARNEQYF.

CDR3 nucleotides: TGTGCCAGCAGCCAAGACCAGGGTACGAACACTGAAGCTTTCTTT. It codes for CASSQDQGTNTEAFF. The chain employs TRBV5-4 and TRBJ1-1; tentative D call: TRBD1 (5 bases). Trimming took 4 bases from V and 1 from J, leaving 14 bases between them. The CDR3 length is 15 residues. Germline CDR1 SGHNT, CDR2 YYREEE (reference sequence).